A single sample gave rise to the 2 T cell receptor beta chains below, sequenced in a study of T cell responses to AZD1222 COVID-19 vaccine. TCRdb keeps only in-frame clones here, not all; method: immunoSEQ multiplex PCR. The sample contains some 65,000 clones, 79% of which appear only once. The sample here was peripheral blood, taken on day 0 of MenACWY control vaccination. The receptors were sampled from an adult in good health.

The gene calls are TRBV6-4 and TRBJ1-2, with D unclear. The V gene lost 2 bases and the J gene lost 7 bases, with 5 bases spanning the gap. This CDR3 is 11 amino acids long. Germline assignment: CDR1 MRHNA and CDR2 SNTAGT. The CDR3 here is CASSDNTGYTF. CDR3 nucleotide sequence: TGTGCCAGCAGTGACAACACTGGCTACACCTTC.

Written as DNA, the CDR3 is TGTGCCAGTAGATTGACAGGGGAATTCAATCAGCCCCAGCATTTT. Translated: CASRLTGEFNQPQHF. This chain links TRBV19 with TRBJ1-5; TRBD1 aligns across 8 bases. Per the germline V gene, CDR1 is LNHDA and CDR2 is SQIVND (reference sequence). Unmatched junction bases numbered 7, after V lost 6 bases and J lost 3 bases. This CDR3 has 15 residues.